The source of this T cell receptor (beta chain) is a study of human T cells and chemical hapten exposure. Study background: Patients had diphenylcyclopropenone applied to the scalp weekly throughout the approximately 22-week study. Study-wide results and caveats: Patch test score rose with PT1 expanded TCRs, significant at 8, 16, 32, not 4.

From the RACE reads, TCRdb called clonotypes with MiXCR, one entry per CDR3 protein. The sample consists of around 250,000 distinct CDR3 sequences, 7.5% to 9% of them appearing once. As regards this clonotype: The target antigen is unknown.

As for time point: pre-sensitization, week 0. The treatment here: therapeutic diphenylcyclopropenone sensitization with weekly scalp DPC. V gave up 0 bases and J gave up 0 bases, with 7 bases separating them. This CDR3 is built from 15 residues. Germline CDR1 KGHSH, CDR2 LQKENI. The chain couples TRBV18 to TRBJ2-3; tentative D call: TRBD2 (6 bases). This material consisted of whole blood, taken in connection with sensitization to the hapten diphenylcyclopropenone (DPC). The source is a woman between 40 and 55 years old with alopecia areata. Some clones in this sample may be carry-over from other donors' samples. Here the CDR3 reads CASSPPGGSTDTQYF. The CDR3 DNA follows: TGTGCCAGCTCACCACCGGGGGGAAGCACAGATACGCAGTATTTT.